A selection of T cell receptor beta chains follows, all from one sample in a study of tumor-infiltrating lymphocytes in localized non-small cell lung cancer. The protocol was immunoSEQ multiplex PCR, while the TCRdb copy is restricted to in-frame clones and leaves out a portion. The table has roughly 2,400 clones, 50% to 65% seen once. The specimen was uninvolved lung tissue not adjacent to the tumor. The source is a human donor with non-small cell lung cancer. Some clones in this sample may be carry-over from other donors' samples. CDR3s include the opening cysteine and the closing phenylalanine or tryptophan. A D gene is named only where the DNA matches it firmly. Some rows mark clone size as missing; the rest say once, few, many or name a class of expanded clone.

V gene: TRBV6-1
J gene: TRBJ1-1
D gene: NA
clone size: NA
CDR3 protein: CASSFRRGSTEAFF
CDR3 DNA: TGTGCCAGCAGTTTTCGCAGGGGTTCCACTGAAGCTTTCTTT

V gene: TRBV4-3
J gene: TRBJ2-1
D gene: TRBD1
clone size: NA
CDR3 protein: CASSQDRVWDRGRNEQFF
CDR3 DNA: TGCGCCAGCAGCCAAGATCGGGTGTGGGACAGGGGGCGGAATGAGCAGTTCTTC

V gene: TRBV19
J gene: TRBJ2-5
D gene: TRBD2
clone size: NA
CDR3 protein: CASSVTGGGETQYF
CDR3 DNA: TGTGCCAGTAGTGTGACGGGAGGGGGGGAGACCCAGTACTTC

V gene: TRBV5-1
J gene: TRBJ2-5
D gene: NA
clone size: NA
CDR3 protein: CASRLTGQETQYF
CDR3 DNA: TGCGCCAGCAGACTGACGGGGCAAGAGACCCAGTACTTC

V gene: TRBV2
J gene: TRBJ2-7
D gene: NA
clone size: large
CDR3 protein: CASSGGPATGFGEQYF
CDR3 DNA: TGTGCCAGCAGTGGGGGTCCGGCCACAGGCTTTGGGGAGCAGTACTTC

V gene: TRBV9
J gene: TRBJ2-1
D gene: NA
clone size: few
CDR3 protein: CASSVVGVSYNEQFF
CDR3 DNA: TGTGCCAGCAGCGTAGTGGGCGTCTCCTACAATGAGCAGTTCTTC

V gene: TRBV4-2
J gene: TRBJ1-1
D gene: TRBD1
clone size: NA
CDR3 protein: CASSPQGQGTGTEAFF
CDR3 DNA: TGTGCCAGCAGCCCCCAAGGACAGGGGACGGGCACTGAAGCTTTCTTT

V gene: TRBV18
J gene: TRBJ2-7
D gene: NA
clone size: NA
CDR3 protein: CASSPQAEQYF
CDR3 DNA: TGTGCCAGCTCACCACAGGCGGAGCAGTACTTC

V gene: TRBV30
J gene: TRBJ2-7
D gene: TRBD1
clone size: NA
CDR3 protein: CAWGQGLTEQYF
CDR3 DNA: TGTGCCTGGGGACAGGGTTTAACGGAGCAGTACTTC

V gene: TRBV19
J gene: TRBJ2-1
D gene: TRBD2
clone size: NA
CDR3 protein: CASSRTSGPYNEQFF
CDR3 DNA: TGTGCCAGTAGTAGAACTAGCGGCCCTTACAATGAGCAGTTCTTC

V gene: TRBV6-6
J gene: TRBJ1-6
D gene: NA
clone size: once
CDR3 protein: CASSYEGRGRSPLHF
CDR3 DNA: TGTGCCAGCAGTTACGAGGGGCGCGGTCGTTCACCCCTCCACTTT

V gene: TRBV2
J gene: TRBJ2-7
D gene: NA
clone size: NA
CDR3 protein: CASKWGPYEQYF
CDR3 DNA: TGTGCCAGCAAGTGGGGACCCTACGAGCAGTACTTC

V gene: TRBV4-2
J gene: TRBJ2-5
D gene: TRBD2
clone size: NA
CDR3 protein: CASSQEGFGGGPSGQETQYF
CDR3 DNA: TGTGCCAGCAGCCAAGAGGGGTTCGGGGGAGGGCCTTCGGGCCAAGAGACCCAGTACTTC

V gene: TRBV7-2
J gene: TRBJ2-5
D gene: NA
clone size: NA
CDR3 protein: CASSPWTQGIETQYF
CDR3 DNA: TGTGCCAGCAGCCCCTGGACCCAGGGGATAGAGACCCAGTACTTC

V gene: TRBV20-1
J gene: TRBJ2-7
D gene: NA
clone size: NA
CDR3 protein: CSAGSFYEQYF
CDR3 DNA: TGCAGTGCTGGGAGCTTCTACGAGCAGTACTTC

V gene: TRBV5-1
J gene: TRBJ1-1
D gene: TRBD1
clone size: few
CDR3 protein: CASSLDRGMNTEAFF
CDR3 DNA: TGCGCCAGCAGCCTGGACAGGGGAATGAACACTGAAGCTTTCTTT

V gene: TRBV20-1
J gene: TRBJ2-1
D gene: NA
clone size: NA
CDR3 protein: CSAGANNEQFF
CDR3 DNA: TGCAGTGCTGGAGCTAACAATGAGCAGTTCTTC

V gene: TRBV5-6
J gene: TRBJ1-2
D gene: NA
clone size: NA
CDR3 protein: CASSLARWGGNGYTF
CDR3 DNA: TGTGCCAGCAGCTTGGCCCGTTGGGGAGGTAATGGCTACACCTTC

V gene: TRBV28
J gene: TRBJ1-5
D gene: NA
clone size: medium-sized
CDR3 protein: CASSLGEPRLHF
CDR3 DNA: TGTGCCAGCAGTTTAGGGGAGCCGCGTTTGCATTTT

V gene: TRBV4-2
J gene: TRBJ2-3
D gene: NA
clone size: few
CDR3 protein: CASSQEWDTDTQYF
CDR3 DNA: TGTGCCAGCAGCCAAGAATGGGACACAGATACGCAGTATTTT

V gene: TRBV11-2
J gene: TRBJ2-3
D gene: NA
clone size: large
CDR3 protein: CASSLGDTDTQYF
CDR3 DNA: TGTGCCAGCAGCTTAGGGGACACAGATACGCAGTATTTT

V gene: TRBV27
J gene: TRBJ2-6
D gene: TRBD2
clone size: NA
CDR3 protein: CASYPASGRTGANVLTF
CDR3 DNA: TGTGCCAGCTACCCCGCTAGCGGGAGGACTGGGGCCAACGTCCTGACTTTC

V gene: TRBV5-1
J gene: TRBJ1-1
D gene: NA
clone size: NA
CDR3 protein: CASRGHREDTEAFF
CDR3 DNA: TGCGCCAGCAGAGGTCACAGGGAGGACACTGAAGCTTTCTTT

V gene: TRBV29-1
J gene: TRBJ1-1
D gene: NA
clone size: NA
CDR3 protein: CSVEGGVLNTEAFF
CDR3 DNA: TGCAGCGTTGAGGGTGGGGTTTTGAACACTGAAGCTTTCTTT

V gene: TRBV30
J gene: TRBJ1-1
D gene: NA
clone size: once
CDR3 protein: CAWMDRRTVEAFF
CDR3 DNA: TGTGCCTGGATGGACAGAAGAACTGTTGAAGCTTTCTTT

V gene: TRBV28
J gene: TRBJ2-7
D gene: TRBD1
clone size: NA
CDR3 protein: CASSHPGQAKQYF
CDR3 DNA: TGTGCCAGCAGTCACCCGGGACAGGCAAAGCAGTACTTC

V gene: TRBV9
J gene: TRBJ2-2
D gene: TRBD2
clone size: NA
CDR3 protein: CASSVDGVSGELFF
CDR3 DNA: TGTGCCAGCAGCGTAGATGGAGTAAGCGGGGAACTGTTTTTT

V gene: TRBV5-1
J gene: TRBJ2-1
D gene: TRBD1
clone size: NA
CDR3 protein: CASSLEPGGSYNEQFF
CDR3 DNA: TGCGCCAGCAGCTTGGAGCCAGGGGGCTCCTACAATGAGCAGTTCTTC

V gene: TRBV5-1
J gene: TRBJ1-6
D gene: NA
clone size: few
CDR3 protein: CASSTDGRTNSPLHF
CDR3 DNA: TGCGCCAGCAGCACCGATGGACGGACGAATTCACCCCTCCACTTT

V gene: TRBV30
J gene: TRBJ1-2
D gene: TRBD1
clone size: NA
CDR3 protein: CAWSGTGGGNYGYTF
CDR3 DNA: TGTGCCTGGAGTGGTACAGGGGGCGGCAACTATGGCTACACCTTC

V gene: TRBV5-1
J gene: TRBJ1-1
D gene: NA
clone size: NA
CDR3 protein: CASSPDPPPYRAFF
CDR3 DNA: TGCGCCAGCAGCCCGGACCCCCCACCCTACCGAGCTTTCTTT

V gene: TRBV30
J gene: TRBJ1-1
D gene: NA
clone size: NA
CDR3 protein: CAWKPQGLEAFF
CDR3 DNA: TGTGCCTGGAAGCCCCAGGGCCTTGAAGCTTTCTTT

V gene: TRBV28
J gene: TRBJ1-5
D gene: TRBD1
clone size: NA
CDR3 protein: CASSGFGTVLDQPQHF
CDR3 DNA: TGTGCCAGCAGCGGATTCGGGACAGTGTTGGATCAGCCCCAGCATTTT

V gene: TRBV9
J gene: TRBJ1-1
D gene: NA
clone size: few
CDR3 protein: CASSVTGNTEAFF
CDR3 DNA: TGTGCCAGCAGCGTGACAGGGAACACTGAAGCTTTCTTT

V gene: TRBV19
J gene: TRBJ1-1
D gene: TRBD1
clone size: NA
CDR3 protein: CASSSDRGTEAFF
CDR3 DNA: TGTGCCAGTAGCAGCGACAGGGGCACTGAAGCTTTCTTT

V gene: TRBV6-5
J gene: TRBJ1-2
D gene: NA
clone size: NA
CDR3 protein: CASRGRDGNYGYTF
CDR3 DNA: TGTGCCAGCAGAGGGAGGGACGGTAACTATGGCTACACCTTC

V gene: TRBV6-4
J gene: TRBJ1-5
D gene: NA
clone size: few
CDR3 protein: CASSELKHLSNQPQHF
CDR3 DNA: TGTGCCAGCAGTGAATTAAAACACCTAAGCAATCAGCCCCAGCATTTT

V gene: TRBV7-9
J gene: TRBJ1-2
D gene: NA
clone size: NA
CDR3 protein: CASSSMGGYTF
CDR3 DNA: TGTGCCAGCAGCTCCATGGGGGGCTACACCTTC

V gene: TRBV19
J gene: TRBJ2-7
D gene: NA
clone size: few
CDR3 protein: CASSIWAAGTYEQYF
CDR3 DNA: TGTGCCAGTAGTATTTGGGCTGCGGGAACCTACGAGCAGTACTTC